This TCR beta chain originates from a study of T and B cells in COVID-19 patients. Study conclusions and caveats: Sorted SARS-CoV-2-responsive or tetramer+ T cells and CD4+, regulatory and CD8+ subsets were not yet sequenced. At recovery TRB diversity and richness exceeded healthy donors, after highly clonal active COVID-19 repertoires.

Notes on this clonotype: As yet, its antigen is unknown. A read error may explain this, as a much larger clone is one base away.

BIOMED2 TRB-A/B primer pools were used in multiplex TRB PCR. TCRdb re-called the multiplex PCR reads with MiXCR, one entry per CDR3 protein. The sample gives 22,000 or so distinct CDR3 sequences, under 30% of which show up once; around 2.8% is in the top ten. TRB was amplified from about 240-490 ng of blood genomic DNA. Trimming stripped 1 base from V and 10 bases from J, with 15 bases between. The CDR3 spans 14 residues. This chain joins TRBV12-3 or TRBV12-4 and TRBJ2-3; possibly TRBD2 for D (6 bases). The clonotype originates from a human donor who had recovered from COVID-19. The sequenced material came from blood. CDR3 residues: CASSLVLGRGAQYF. DNA of the CDR3: TGTGCCAGCAGTTTAGTTCTAGGGCGCGGGGCGCAGTATTTT.